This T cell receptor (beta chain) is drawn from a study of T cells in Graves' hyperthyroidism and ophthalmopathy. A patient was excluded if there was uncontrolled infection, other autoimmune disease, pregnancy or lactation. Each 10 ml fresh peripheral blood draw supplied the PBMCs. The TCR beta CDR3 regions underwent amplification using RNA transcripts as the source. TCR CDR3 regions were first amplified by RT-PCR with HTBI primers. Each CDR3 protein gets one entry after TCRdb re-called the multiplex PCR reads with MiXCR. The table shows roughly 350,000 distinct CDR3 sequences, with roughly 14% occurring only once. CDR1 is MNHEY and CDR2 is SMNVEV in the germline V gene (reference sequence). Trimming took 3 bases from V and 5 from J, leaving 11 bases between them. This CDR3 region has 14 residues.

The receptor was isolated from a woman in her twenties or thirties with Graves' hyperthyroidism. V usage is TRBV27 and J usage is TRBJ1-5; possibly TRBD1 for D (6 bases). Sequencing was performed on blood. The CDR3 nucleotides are TGTGCCAGCAGTTTCGGGCAGGGGCATCAGCCCCAGCATTTT. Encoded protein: CASSFGQGHQPQHF.